This TCR beta chain was observed in a study of T cell responses to AZD1222 COVID-19 vaccine. Broader study findings: Samples come after the peak T cell response, not at day 14.

CDR1 and CDR2 (germline): SEHNR, FQNEAQ (reference sequence). Trimming cost V 7 bases and J 2 bases, with 14 bases left between them. The CDR3 has 14 residues. The data were produced by immunoSEQ multiplex PCR, yet TCRdb's version contains in-frame clones alone and is incomplete. The data hold about 130,000 clones, with roughly 88% observed a single time. As concerns this clone: Its specificity is unknown.

The genes are TRBV7-9 and TRBJ1-2, with D tentatively TRBD1 (6 bases). The origin of this receptor is an adult in good health. This specimen consisted of peripheral blood, obtained on day 0 of AZD1222 vaccination. For the CDR3, the DNA is TGTGCCAGCATAAGGAGCACAGGGAACTATGGCTACACCTTC. Its protein is CASIRSTGNYGYTF.